Each of the 16 T cell receptor beta chains below was sequenced from the same sample in a study of shared clonotypes between healthy human individuals. Data came from immunoSEQ multiplex PCR; TCRdb stores just in-frame clones and leaves some out. The top ten hold roughly 0.15% of the sample, which has more than 2,000,000 clones, roughly nine tenths seen once. Input material: naive CD4+ T cells sorted from blood. Sample subset: CD45RA+ positively selected. These receptors came from a man younger than 35 in good health.

This chain uses TRBV30 with TRBJ2-7; 7 bases are shared with TRBD2. The V gene's germline CDR1 is GTSNPN and CDR2 SVGIG (reference sequence). V dropped 8 bases and J dropped 5; count of bases not matched to a gene: 3. This CDR3 has 10 residues. The CDR3 DNA reads TGTGCCGGGGGGACTAACGAGCAGTACTTC. Its translation is CAGGTNEQYF.

CDR3 in amino acids: CASSPSGDRENSPLHF. The CDR3 DNA reads as TGCGCCAGCAGCCCATCCGGTGACAGGGAAAATTCACCCCTCCACTTT. V is TRBV5-1 and J is TRBJ1-6, with 7 bases lining up with TRBD1. Germline CDR1 SGHRS, CDR2 YFSETQ. Germline trimming cut 4 bases from V and 7 bases from J; bases unmatched to any gene: 11. This CDR3 is built from 16 residues.

V usage is TRBV5-1 and J usage is TRBJ2-1; D is perhaps TRBD1 (7 bases). Trimming took 0 bases from V and 0 from J, leaving 22 bases between them. The CDR3 loop spans 20 amino acids. CDR1 is SGHRS, CDR2 YFSETQ, per germline. The CDR3 nucleotides read TGCGCCAGCAGCTTGGCTCGCGGGACAGACATTTCAAGCTCCTACAATGAGCAGTTCTTC. It translates to CASSLARGTDISSSYNEQFF.

The CDR3 loop is CASSLVQGSAFF. The CDR3 region has the DNA TGTGCCAGCAGCTTAGTCCAGGGGAGCGCTTTCTTT. The chain uses TRBV11-2 and TRBJ1-1, with D tentatively TRBD1 (6 bases). Trimming left V 1 base short and J 11 bases short, with 11 bases between. Germline CDR1 is SGHAT and CDR2 is FQNNGV. The length of the CDR3 is 12 residues.

This clone was counted between two and nine times. The same CDR3 arises from other DNA sequences in this sample as well. The J gene is TRBJ1-2, the V gene TRBV5-6; 8 nucleotides agree with TRBD1. CDR1 is SGHDT, CDR2 YYEEEE, per germline. V lost 4 bases to trimming and J lost 8 bases; unmatched junction nucleotides: 7. CDR3 length: 13 residues. The CDR3 nucleotides are TGTGCCAGCAGCCTAGGACAGGGTGACGGCTACACCTTC. Its translation is CASSLGQGDGYTF. The full variable domain, its missing parts supplied by reference TRBV5-6 and TRBJ1-2, is DAGVTQSPTHLIKTRGQQVTLRCSPKSGHDTVSWYQQALGQGPQFIFQYYEEEERQRGNFPDRFSGHQFPNYSSELNVNALLLGDSALYLCASSLGQGDGYTFGSGTRLTVV.

The chain has TRBV18 and TRBJ2-3; 9 bases are a match to TRBD2. The CDR3 contains 17 residues. In germline, CDR1 is KGHSH, CDR2 LQKENI. The ends lost 3 bases at V and 0 bases at J; junction bases unmatched: 7. The CDR3 coding sequence is TGTGCCAGCTCACCCAGCGGGGGGTTCTATAGCACAGATACGCAGTATTTT. Encoded protein: CASSPSGGFYSTDTQYF.

The chain combines TRBV19 with TRBJ2-3, with D perhaps matching TRBD1 (7 bases). Trimming stripped 0 bases from V and 3 bases from J, with 13 bases between. CDR1 and CDR2 from the germline V gene are LNHDA and SQIVND (reference sequence). The CDR3 is 16 amino acids. CDR3 bases: TGTGCCAGTAGTATAGATGGCGCGGGACAGACAGATACGCAGTATTTT. This translates into CASSIDGAGQTDTQYF.

The chain carries TRBV6-1 and TRBJ1-1; a weak D match, TRBD1 (6 bases). CDR3 length: 15 amino acids. V was cut by 4 bases and J by 6 bases, with 18 bases left in between. In germline, CDR1 is MNHNS, CDR2 SASEGT. The CDR3 spells CASSGAVTGVPEAFF. Written as DNA, the CDR3 is TGTGCCAGCAGTGGGGCGGTGACAGGAGTCCCTGAAGCTTTCTTT.

The V call is TRBV11-2, the J call TRBJ2-7; the match to TRBD1 covers 7 bases. The CDR3 runs to 15 residues. The junction had 8 bases not matched to a gene; V was cut back by 5 bases and J by 1 base. CDR1 and CDR2 (germline): SGHAT, FQNNGV. The DNA for the CDR3 is TGTGCCAGCAGCCACCCGCGGACAGGTTCCTACGAGCAGTACTTC. Translated: CASSHPRTGSYEQYF.

This chain joins TRBV10-3 and TRBJ1-1, with D tentatively TRBD1 (6 bases). CDR1 and CDR2 (germline): ENHRY, SYGVKD. V lost 3 bases, J lost 6 bases, and 11 bases lay in between. The length of the CDR3 is 13 residues. CDR3: CAISDRAGAEAFF. CDR3 sequence (DNA): TGTGCCATCAGTGATCGGGCAGGGGCTGAAGCTTTCTTT.

This sequence joins TRBV4-3 and TRBJ2-6; D gene ambiguous. The CDR3 contains 16 residues. Trimming took 0 bases from V and 0 from J, leaving 6 bases between them. Germline V gene lookup returns CDR1 LGHNA and CDR2 YSLEER. The CDR3 bases are TGCGCCAGCAGCCAAGATGCACCCTCTGGGGCCAACGTCCTGACTTTC. Encoded protein: CASSQDAPSGANVLTF.

This clone was detected once. This sequence joins TRBV4-1 and TRBJ2-7; 8 bases agree with TRBD1. Germline V gives CDR1 MGHRA, CDR2 YSYEKL. This CDR3 has 15 amino acids. Losses at the gene ends were 5 bases for V and 4 bases for J; bases not matched to a gene: 10. The CDR3 bases are TGCGCCAGCAGCAAAACAGGGGGAACCGAATACGAGCAGTACTTC. This encodes CASSKTGGTEYEQYF.

This chain uses TRBV5-3 with TRBJ1-2; no definite D call. TRBV5-3 is noted as an ORF with a role that remains uncertain. V was cut by 8 bases and J by 8 bases, with 16 bases left in between. The CDR3 is 12 amino acids. CDR3 bases: TGTGCCAGCAGCCACTCCGGCTGGGGCTACACCTTC. This codes for CASSHSGWGYTF.

The chain has TRBV5-1 and TRBJ2-2; no reliable D call. Deletions cut 2 bases from V and 0 bases from J, with 8 bases between. This CDR3 is built from 15 residues. Germline V gene lookup returns CDR1 SGHRS and CDR2 YFSETQ. The CDR3 nucleotides read TGCGCCAGCAGCTTTCAATCTGCGAACACCGGGGAGCTGTTTTTT. Translation gives CASSFQSANTGELFF.

This chain uses TRBV6-5 with TRBJ1-2; 9 bases are shared with TRBD1. V lost 10 bases and J lost 10; bases outside the gene matches: 7. This CDR3 region has 11 residues. CDR1 and CDR2 (germline): MNHEY, SVGAGI. The chain's CDR3 is CAIGTGFSYTF. In DNA, the CDR3 is TGTGCCATCGGGACAGGGTTTTCCTACACCTTC.

The chain is built from TRBV4-1 and TRBJ2-2, with D possibly being TRBD1 or TRBD2 (5 bases each). Trimming took 3 bases from V and 0 from J, leaving 17 bases between them. The CDR3 sequence is 18 residues long. From germline, CDR1 is MGHRA and CDR2 YSYEKL. The CDR3 bases are TGCGCCAGCAGCCACCAACTAGGCCGGGGCGCGAACACCGGGGAGCTGTTTTTT. This sequence encodes CASSHQLGRGANTGELFF.